This TCR beta chain emerged from a study of T cell changes during pregnancy in multiple sclerosis. The junction had 5 bases not matched to a gene; V was cut back by 7 bases and J by 5 bases. The CDR3 totals 13 residues. Germline CDR1 MNHEY, CDR2 SMNVEV (reference sequence). Assay: immunoSEQ multiplex PCR; the TCRdb copy retains only in-frame clones and omits some. The sample consists of approximately 92,000 clones, 85% to 95% of them appearing once. Specimen: peripheral blood, collected after pregnancy. The chain has TRBV27 and TRBJ2-1; 7 bases align to TRBD2. The sequence was collected from a female donor with multiple sclerosis, enrolled in a pregnancy study. For the CDR3, the DNA is TGTGCCAGCACGAACAGCGGGGACAATGAGCAGTTCTTC. It codes for CASTNSGDNEQFF.